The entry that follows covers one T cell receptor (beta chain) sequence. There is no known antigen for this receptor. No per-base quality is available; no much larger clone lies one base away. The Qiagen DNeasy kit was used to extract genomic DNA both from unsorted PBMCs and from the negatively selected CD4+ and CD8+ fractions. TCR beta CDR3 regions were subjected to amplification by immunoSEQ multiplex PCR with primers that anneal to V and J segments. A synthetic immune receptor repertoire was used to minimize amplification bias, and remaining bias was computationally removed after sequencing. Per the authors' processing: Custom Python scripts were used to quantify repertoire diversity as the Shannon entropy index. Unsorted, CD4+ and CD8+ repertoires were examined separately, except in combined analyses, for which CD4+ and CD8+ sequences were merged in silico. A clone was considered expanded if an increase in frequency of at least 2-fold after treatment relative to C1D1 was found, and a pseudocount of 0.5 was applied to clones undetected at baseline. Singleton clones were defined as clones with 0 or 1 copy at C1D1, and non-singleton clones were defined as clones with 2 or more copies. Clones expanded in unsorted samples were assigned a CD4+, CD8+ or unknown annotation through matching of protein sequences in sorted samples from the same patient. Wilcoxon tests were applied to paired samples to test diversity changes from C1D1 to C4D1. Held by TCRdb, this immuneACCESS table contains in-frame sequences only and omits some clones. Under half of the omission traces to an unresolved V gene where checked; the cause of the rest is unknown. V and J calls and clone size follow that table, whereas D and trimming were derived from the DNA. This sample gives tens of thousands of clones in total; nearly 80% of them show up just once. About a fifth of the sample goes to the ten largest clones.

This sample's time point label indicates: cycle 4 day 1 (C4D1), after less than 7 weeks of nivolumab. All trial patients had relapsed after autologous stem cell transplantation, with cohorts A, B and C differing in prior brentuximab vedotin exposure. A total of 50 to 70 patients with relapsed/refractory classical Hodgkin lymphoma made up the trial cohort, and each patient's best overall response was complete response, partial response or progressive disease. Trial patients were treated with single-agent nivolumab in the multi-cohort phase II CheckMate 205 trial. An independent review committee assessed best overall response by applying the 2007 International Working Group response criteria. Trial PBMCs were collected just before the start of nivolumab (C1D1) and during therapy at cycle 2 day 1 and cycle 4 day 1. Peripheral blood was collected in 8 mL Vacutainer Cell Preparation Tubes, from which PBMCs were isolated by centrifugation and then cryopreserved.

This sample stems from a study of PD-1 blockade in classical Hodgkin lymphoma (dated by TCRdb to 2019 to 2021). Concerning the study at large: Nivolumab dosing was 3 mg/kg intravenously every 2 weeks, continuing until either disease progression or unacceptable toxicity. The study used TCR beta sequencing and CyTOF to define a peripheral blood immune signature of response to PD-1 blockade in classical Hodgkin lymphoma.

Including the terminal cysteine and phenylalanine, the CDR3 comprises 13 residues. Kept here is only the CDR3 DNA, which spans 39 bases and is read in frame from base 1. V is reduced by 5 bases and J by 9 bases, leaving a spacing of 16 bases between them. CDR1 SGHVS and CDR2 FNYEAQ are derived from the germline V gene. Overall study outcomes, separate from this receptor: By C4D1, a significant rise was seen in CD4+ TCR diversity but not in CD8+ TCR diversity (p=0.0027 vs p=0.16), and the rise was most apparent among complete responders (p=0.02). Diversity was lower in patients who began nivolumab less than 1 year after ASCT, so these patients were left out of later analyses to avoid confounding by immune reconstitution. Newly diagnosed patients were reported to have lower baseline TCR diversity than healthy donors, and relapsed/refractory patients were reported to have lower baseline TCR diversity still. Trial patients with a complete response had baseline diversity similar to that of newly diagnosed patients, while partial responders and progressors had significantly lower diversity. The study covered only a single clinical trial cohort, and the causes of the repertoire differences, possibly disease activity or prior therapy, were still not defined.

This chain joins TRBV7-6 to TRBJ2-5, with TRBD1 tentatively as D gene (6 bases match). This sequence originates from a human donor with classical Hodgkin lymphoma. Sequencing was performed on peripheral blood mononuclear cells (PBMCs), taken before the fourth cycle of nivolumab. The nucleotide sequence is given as TGTGCCAGCAGCATACTGGCGCCAGGGGCCCAGTACTTC. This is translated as CASSILAPGAQYF.